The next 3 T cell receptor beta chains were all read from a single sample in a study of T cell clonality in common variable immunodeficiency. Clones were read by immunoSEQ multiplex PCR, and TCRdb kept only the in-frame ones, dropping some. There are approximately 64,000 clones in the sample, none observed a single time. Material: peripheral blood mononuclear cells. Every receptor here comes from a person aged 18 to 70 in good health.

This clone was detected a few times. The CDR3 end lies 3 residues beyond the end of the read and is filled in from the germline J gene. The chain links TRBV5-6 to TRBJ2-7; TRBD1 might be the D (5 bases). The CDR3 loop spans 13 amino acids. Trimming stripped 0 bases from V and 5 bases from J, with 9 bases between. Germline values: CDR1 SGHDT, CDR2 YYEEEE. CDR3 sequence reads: CASSLAGRDEQYF. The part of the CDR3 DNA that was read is TGTGCCAGCAGCTTGGCGGGCAGGGACGAG.

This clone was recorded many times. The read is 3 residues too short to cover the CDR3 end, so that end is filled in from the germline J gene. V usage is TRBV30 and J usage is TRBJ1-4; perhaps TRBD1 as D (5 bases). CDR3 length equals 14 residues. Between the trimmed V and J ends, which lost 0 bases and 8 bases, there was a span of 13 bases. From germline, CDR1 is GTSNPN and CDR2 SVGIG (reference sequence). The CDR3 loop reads CAWSVHSQVEKLFF. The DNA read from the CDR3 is TGTGCCTGGAGTGTCCACTCACAGGTGGAAAAA.

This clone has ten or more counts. The sequenced CDR3 bases are TGTGCCAGCAGTGAACGGGGGGGAGGCACAGATACG. The encoded protein is CASSERGGGTDT. The CDR3 as a whole reads CASSERGGGTDTQYF. The V and J genes are TRBV6-1 and TRBJ2-3; TRBD2 agrees at 8 bases. The CDR3 extends 3 residues past the end of the read, so its final part is completed from the germline J gene. The ends lost 2 bases at V and 1 base at J; junction bases unmatched: 2. In germline, CDR1 is MNHNS, CDR2 SASEGT. The length of the CDR3 is 15 residues.